The 20 T cell receptor beta chains given below trace back to one sample, sequenced in a study of blood T cells in healthy people across ages. Combining a sample-barcoded 5' primer with a J-beta primer mix, a second PCR ran for roughly 7 to 12 cycles. One entry per CDR3 protein, called by TCRdb with MiXCR from the 5' RACE reads. The table records some 1.8 million distinct CDR3 sequences, approximately 40% of them present only once. Sequenced input: blood. These receptors were collected from a human donor in good health.

This clonotype was counted only a few times. DNA of the CDR3: TGCAGTGCTAGGACTTTCCTGGGGTACGAGCAGTACTTC. This codes for CSARTFLGYEQYF. This sequence joins TRBV20-1 and TRBJ2-7; D gene unclear. CDR1 is DFQATT and CDR2 is SNEGSKA in the germline V gene (reference sequence). The CDR3 contains 13 residues. The V end was cut by 3 bases, the J end by 4 bases, with 13 bases between.

The chain is built from TRBV15 and TRBJ2-5; D is uncertain. The V and J ends lost 0 bases and 5 bases respectively, with 16 bases between them. Germline V gene lookup returns CDR1 LNHNV and CDR2 YYDKDF (reference sequence). The CDR3 is made up of 16 amino acids. Here the CDR3 reads CATSRDRTVGSETQYF. The CDR3 DNA is TGTGCCACCAGCAGAGATCGGACGGTGGGAAGTGAGACCCAGTACTTC.

This clonotype was picked up a small number of times. The J gene is TRBJ2-3, the V gene TRBV7-9; the D is unclear. Germline V gene sequence: CDR1 SEHNR, CDR2 FQNEAQ (reference sequence). This CDR3 contains 11 residues. V was pared by 7 bases and J by 0 bases, with 2 bases between. The CDR3 is CASISTDTQYF. The CDR3 DNA is TGTGCCAGCATCAGCACAGATACGCAGTATTTT.

The chain employs TRBV7-9 and TRBJ1-2; D remains ambiguous. Per germline, CDR1 SEHNR and CDR2 FQNEAQ (reference sequence). The CDR3 covers 13 residues. V was trimmed by 3 bases and J by 4 bases, leaving 9 bases between them. CDR3 in amino acids: CASSLKEFYGYTF. CDR3 in DNA: TGTGCCAGCAGCTTGAAGGAGTTCTATGGCTACACCTTC.

There are a few counts of this clonotype. The chain links TRBV9 to TRBJ2-7, with D perhaps matching TRBD1 (5 bases). V gave up 3 bases and J gave up 6 bases, with 10 bases separating them. Germline CDR1 SGDLS, CDR2 YYNGEE. The CDR3 has 12 residues. CDR3: CASSDQGPEQYF. In DNA form, the CDR3 reads TGTGCCAGCAGCGATCAGGGCCCCGAGCAGTACTTC.

This clonotype was picked up a small number of times. The chain links TRBV4-3 to TRBJ2-5; TRBD2 matches at 9 bases. Germline CDR1 and CDR2: LGHNA and YSLEER. The J segment lost 4 bases and the V segment lost 3 bases, leaving 6 bases of the junction unmatched. This CDR3 is built from 15 residues. The CDR3 DNA follows: TGCGCCAGCAGCCATGCGGGGGGGACTACAGAGACCCAGTACTTC. Protein sequence: CASSHAGGTTETQYF.

The chain carries TRBV11-3 and TRBJ2-1, with D perhaps given as TRBD1 or TRBD2 (7 bases each). The V gene lost 4 bases and the J gene lost 7 bases, with 14 bases spanning the gap. The germline V gene encodes CDR1 SGHNT and CDR2 YENEEA. The CDR3 loop spans 14 amino acids. For the CDR3, the DNA is TGTGCCAGCAGCTGGGCAGGGGGGGTGAATGAGCAGTTCTTC. As protein: CASSWAGGVNEQFF.

The genes are TRBV30 and TRBJ2-1; D unresolved. Germline V gene data show CDR1 as GTSNPN and CDR2 as SVGIG (reference sequence). The CDR3 has 11 residues. The ends were cut back, 3 bases at V and 12 bases at J, with 12 bases in the middle. The DNA of the CDR3 is TGTGCCTGGAGGGGCGCAATGGTGCAGTTCTTC. This sequence encodes CAWRGAMVQFF.

This chain's CDR3 is CATSSPGSYNEQFF. CDR3 sequence (DNA): TGTGCCACCAGCAGTCCAGGCTCCTACAATGAGCAGTTCTTC. The genes are TRBV15 and TRBJ2-1; D not certain. The germline gives CDR1 LNHNV, CDR2 YYDKDF (reference sequence). The CDR3 loop spans 14 amino acids. V lost 3 bases and J 0 bases, leaving 6 bases between the germline ends.

This clonotype was detected only once. The chain combines TRBV20-1 with TRBJ1-1, with D uncertain. Germline-derived CDR1 and CDR2 are DFQATT and SNEGSKA (reference sequence). Trimming pared 5 bases from V and 3 bases from J, leaving 13 bases between. The CDR3 is made up of 13 amino acids. CDR3 sequence (DNA): TGCAGTGCTCCGATCCGGGCGGACACTGAAGCTTTCTTT. As protein: CSAPIRADTEAFF.

This clonotype was picked up a small number of times. The chain employs TRBV29-1 and TRBJ1-2, with D perhaps TRBD1 (5 bases). The V and J ends lost 2 bases and 5 bases respectively, with 12 bases between them. Germline-derived CDR1 and CDR2 are SQVTM and ANQGSEA. This CDR3 has 13 residues. For the CDR3, the DNA is TGCAGCGTTGAAATCCAGGGTCCATATGGCTACACCTTC. The encoded protein is CSVEIQGPYGYTF.

The chain links TRBV5-5 to TRBJ1-6; TRBD1 aligns across 12 bases. This CDR3 region has 17 residues. V lost 4 bases to trimming and J lost 6 bases; unmatched junction nucleotides: 8. The germline gives CDR1 SGHKS, CDR2 YYEKEE (reference sequence). CDR3 sequence (DNA): TGTGCCAGCAGCATCGGGACAGGGGGCGCAGTTAATTCACCCCTCCACTTT. It yields the protein CASSIGTGGAVNSPLHF.

The genes are TRBV20-1 and TRBJ2-5; D is undetermined. Germline lookup yields CDR1 DFQATT and CDR2 SNEGSKA (reference sequence). The CDR3 sequence is 13 residues long. Trimming left V 0 bases short and J 2 bases short, with 7 bases between. CDR3 bases: TGCAGTGCTAGAGAGCATGTTCAAGAGACCCAGTACTTC. This translates into CSAREHVQETQYF.

The chain joins TRBV4-3 to TRBJ2-1; tentatively, D is TRBD1 (8 bases). The germline gives CDR1 LGHNA, CDR2 YSLEER. The CDR3 spans 15 residues. Trimming left V 5 bases short and J 5 bases short, with 16 bases between. The CDR3, as DNA: TGCGCCAGCAGCAGGCGGGGGACAGGAAACAATGAGCAGTTCTTC. This encodes CASSRRGTGNNEQFF.

This clonotype was detected only a few times. The J gene is TRBJ2-5, the V gene TRBV3-1, with D possibly matching TRBD2 (7 bases). The V gene's germline CDR1 is LGHDT and CDR2 YNNKEL (reference sequence). Trimming shortened V by 3 bases and J by 5 bases, and 13 bases separated the two germline ends. CDR3 length equals 14 residues. The CDR3 protein is CASSQRGPVETQYF. Here the CDR3 DNA reads TGTGCCAGCAGCCAGCGGGGGCCGGTTGAGACCCAGTACTTC.

This chain joins TRBV7-2 and TRBJ1-2, with D unclear. The V end lost 1 base, the J end lost 7 bases, and 13 bases lay between the germline ends. The germline CDR1 and CDR2 sequences are SGHTA and FQGNSA. The CDR3 is 14 residues long. This CDR3 reads CASSLVWVIRGYTF. CDR3 nucleotides: TGTGCCAGCAGCTTAGTTTGGGTTATTCGTGGCTACACCTTC. Full variable domain (rest looked up from reference TRBV7-2 and TRBJ1-2): GAGVSQSPSNKVTEKGKDVELRCDPISGHTALYWYRQSLGQGLEFLIYFQGNSAPDKSGLPSDRFSAERTGGSVSTLTIQRTQQEDSAVYLCASSLVWVIRGYTFGSGTRLTVV.

This clonotype was observed a single time. V gene TRBV20-1 combines with J gene TRBJ1-2, with 10 bases that match TRBD1. Germline trimming cut 4 bases from V and 9 bases from J; bases unmatched to any gene: 11. The CDR3 has 14 residues. From germline, CDR1 is DFQATT and CDR2 SNEGSKA (reference sequence). As DNA, the CDR3 is TGCAGTGCTATCCAGACAGGGGGCCCAGTTAGCTACACCTTC. The encoded protein is CSAIQTGGPVSYTF.

This clonotype has only a few counts. This chain joins TRBV29-1 and TRBJ2-1, with D perhaps TRBD1 (5 bases). The tail of the sequence fits TRBJ2-7 better, so the J call may be wrong. Germline V gene data show CDR1 as SQVTM and CDR2 as ANQGSEA. The CDR3 extends over 15 amino acids. Here the CDR3 DNA reads TGCAGCGTTGAAGAAGGTCAGGGCCTCTACAATGAGCAGTACTTC. Translation gives CSVEEGQGLYNEQYF.

V gene TRBV11-2 combines with J gene TRBJ2-6, with D unresolved. Germline V gene data show CDR1 as SGHAT and CDR2 as FQNNGV. This CDR3 has 17 amino acids. The germline V and J ends were trimmed by 6 bases and 4 bases, with 19 bases remaining between them. The CDR3 sequence is CASRLLRSASGANVLTF. Written as DNA, the CDR3 is TGTGCCAGCAGGCTACTCAGGTCAGCGTCCGGGGCCAACGTCCTGACTTTC.

The rearrangement joins TRBV4-1 to TRBJ1-5; D uncertain. This CDR3 contains 16 residues. V lost 1 base, J lost 0 bases, and 10 bases lay in between. Germline V lookup: CDR1 MGHRA, CDR2 YSYEKL. The CDR3 loop reads CASSQVFGDSNQPQHF. For the CDR3, the DNA is TGCGCCAGCAGCCAAGTCTTTGGGGATAGCAATCAGCCCCAGCATTTT.